This T cell receptor beta chain was sequenced in a study of cytomegalovirus exposure and HLA in healthy donors. Trimming cost V 5 bases and J 4 bases; bases outside gene matches: 4. The CDR3 is 14 residues long. Germline CDR1 and CDR2: LGHNT and FRNRAP. Primers for the PCR totalled 60 Vbeta and 13 Jbeta. Sequenced by immunoSEQ multiplex PCR; TCRdb stores in-frame clones only, minus some. This table has about 83,000 clones, roughly 77% appearing once. About this clone itself: Other DNA sequences in this specimen translate into the identical CDR3.

The chain has TRBV12-5 and TRBJ1-5, with 8 bases matching TRBD1. Source material: PBMCs. The sequence was obtained from a man in his sixties in good health and CMV-seronegative. This CDR3 reads CASGPDRVNQPQHF. For the CDR3, the DNA is TGTGCTAGTGGTCCGGACAGGGTTAATCAGCCCCAGCATTTT.